This TCR beta chain came from a study of Graves' ophthalmopathy and Graves' hyperthyroidism. Broader study findings: Separation of ophthalmopathy from stable hyperthyroidism was achieved by a 13-signature model, at approximately 90% sensitivity and 81.08% specificity. Also, most clonotypes expanded in the thyroid above 0.001 frequency appeared in blood.

TCR beta CDR3 amplification used RNA transcripts. In the first round, RT-PCR was carried out with HTBI primers, and a multiplex PCR formed the second round. TCRdb ran MiXCR on the multiplex PCR reads and lists one entry per CDR3 protein. The profile covers approximately 160,000 distinct CDR3 sequences, with 30% to 45% appearing a single time and about 5.8% taken by the ten largest. Other autoimmune disease, uncontrolled infection, pregnancy and lactation led to exclusion. Clinicians made diagnoses from clinical symptoms, serum thyroxine, TRAb, thyroid ultrasound and orbital computed tomography. This clonotype was counted many times. The antigen remains undetermined. The sequence was collected from a woman aged 40 to 49 with Graves' ophthalmopathy. The sample comprised peripheral blood.

The CDR3, as DNA: TGTGCCAGCAGTTCCATGACAGGGGGCACCATTCAGTACTTC. This codes for CASSSMTGGTIQYF. The gene calls are TRBV28 and TRBJ2-4; 10 bases agree with TRBD1. The CDR3 length is 14 residues. Per germline, CDR1 MDHEN and CDR2 SYDVKM. J gave up 9 bases and V 4 bases, and 6 bases lay outside the gene matches.